This TCR beta chain was sequenced in a study of blood T cell repertoires in COVID-19. The wider study: T cells, B-cell-depleted T cells, or PBMCs provided the cDNA or gDNA that served as material.

CDR1 SGHDN and CDR2 FVKESK come from the germline V gene. The length of the CDR3 is 15 residues. Trimming removed 0 bases at V and 7 bases at J, with 12 bases between. The protocol was immunoSEQ multiplex PCR, while the TCRdb copy is restricted to in-frame clones and leaves out a portion. The sample lists approximately 100,000 clones; over 75% were seen once. This clone occurred a few times. What was sequenced was peripheral blood. This chain connects TRBV14 to TRBJ2-2, with a weak D call TRBD1 (6 bases). The sequence was obtained from a woman aged 60-75 years with acute or convalescent COVID-19. As DNA, the CDR3 is TGTGCCAGCAGCCAAGAACAGGGTCCGATCGGGGAGCTGTTTTTT. It is translated as CASSQEQGPIGELFF. The complete variable domain, with remaining parts taken from reference TRBV14 and TRBJ2-2, reads EAGVTQFPSHSVIEKGQTVTLRCDPISGHDNLYWYRRVMGKEIKFLLHFVKESKQDESGMPNNRFLAERTGGTYSTLKVQPAELEDSGVYFCASSQEQGPIGELFFGEGSRLTVL.